The clone carrying this T cell receptor (beta chain) came up many times. What it recognizes is unknown. This entry belongs to a study of CD8 T cells in ankylosing spondylitis. Each CDR3 protein gets one entry after TCRdb re-called the 5' RACE reads with MiXCR. Found here are 200,000 to 300,000 distinct CDR3 sequences, over 9.5% of them singletons; the top ten hold less than 3%. The CDR3 totals 13 residues. The germline CDR1 and CDR2 sequences are SGHDT and YYEEEE. J lost 13 bases, V lost 4 bases, and 8 bases had no gene match. Study findings and constraints: As reported, disease-linked clones showed significant enrichment in matched ankylosing spondylitis synovial fluid. Seemingly distinctive of ankylosing spondylitis blood was a TCR beta motif formed by eight highly homologous variants.

The sample taken for sequencing was blood, either unsorted or a sorted T cell fraction (not recorded which). The chain uses TRBV5-6 and TRBJ2-3; the match to TRBD2 covers 11 bases. The sequence came from a male donor with ankylosing spondylitis or in good health (not recorded which). In DNA, the CDR3 is TGTGCCAGCAGCCAAAAACTAGCGGGAGAGGAGTATTTT. This translates into CASSQKLAGEEYF.